The rows below give T cell receptor beta chains drawn from one sample of a study of T-cell reconstitution after alpha-beta-depleted transplantation in children. TCRdb redid the calling of the PCR reads with MiXCR, one entry per CDR3 protein. The repertoire holds almost 600,000 distinct CDR3 sequences, with roughly 30% as singletons. This specimen was PBMCs, taken before TCRalphabeta/CD19-depleted stem cell transplant. All receptors come from a boy under two years old with Wiskott-Aldrich syndrome, due to receive a stem cell transplant. CDR3s include the opening cysteine and the closing phenylalanine or tryptophan. A D gene is named only where the DNA matches it firmly. Expanded clones get a size class; other rows say once, few or many, or leave the size out.

J gene | V gene | clone size | D gene | CDR3 DNA | CDR3 protein
TRBJ1-2 | TRBV4-2 | NA | NA | TGTGCCAGCAGCCAAGACAAAGGGTACTATGGCTACACCTTC | CASSQDKGYYGYTF
TRBJ2-1 | TRBV20-1 | NA | NA | TGCAGTGCTAGCTCCCTTAGCTCCTACAATGAGCAGTTCTTC | CSASSLSSYNEQFF
TRBJ2-2 | TRBV15 | few | NA | TGTGCCACCCGGGGACGGGGCGGAAGCACCGGGGAGCTGTTTTTT | CATRGRGGSTGELFF
TRBJ1-1 | TRBV11-2 | NA | NA | TGTGCCAGCAGCTTTCAGGGGCGGACTGAAGCTTTCTTT | CASSFQGRTEAFF
TRBJ2-7 | TRBV21-1 | NA | NA | TGTGCCAGCCCGACTAGCCTTCCCTACGAGCAGTACTTC | CASPTSLPYEQYF
TRBJ2-7 | TRBV10-3 | NA | NA | TGTGCCATCAGGGCGGGACAGTTCTACGAGCAGTACTTC | CAIRAGQFYEQYF
TRBJ2-1 | TRBV29-1 | NA | TRBD1 | TGCAGCGCTAAGACAGGGGGAAATGAGCAGTTCTTC | CSAKTGGNEQFF
TRBJ2-3 | TRBV12-3/TRBV12-4 | NA | NA | TGTGCCAGCAGTCGACTCAGGGATACGCAGTATTTT | CASSRLRDTQYF
TRBJ2-5 | TRBV12-3/TRBV12-4 | few | TRBD2 | TGTGCCAGCAGCCCGAACGTGGCTAGCGGACAAGAGACCCAGTACTTC | CASSPNVASGQETQYF
TRBJ2-7 | TRBV12-3/TRBV12-4 | NA | TRBD1 | TGTGCCAGCAGTTCTATGAGAGGACAGGGGGGATACGAGCAGTACTTC | CASSSMRGQGGYEQYF
TRBJ2-7 | TRBV5-1 | NA | TRBD2 | TGCGCCAGCAGCTTGGCCGGGACTAGCGCCAACTCCTACGAGCAGTACTTC | CASSLAGTSANSYEQYF
TRBJ2-1 | TRBV29-1 | few | TRBD1 | TGCAGCGTTGAAGGCCGCCGGGACAGGGGGAACTACAATGAGCAGTTCTTC | CSVEGRRDRGNYNEQFF
TRBJ2-6 | TRBV25-1 | few | NA | TGTGCCAGCAGTGAACCGCAGGGCTCTGGGGCCAACGTCCTGACTTTC | CASSEPQGSGANVLTF
TRBJ2-1 | TRBV5-1 | few | NA | TGCGCCAGCAGCTCGGAACTAAGTTGGTGGAATGAGCAGTTCTTC | CASSSELSWWNEQFF
TRBJ2-1 | TRBV7-2 | NA | TRBD2 | TGTGCCAGCAGCCCAGATAGCGGGGCTTACAATGAGCAGTTCTTC | CASSPDSGAYNEQFF
TRBJ2-3 | TRBV30 | few | TRBD2 | TGTGCCTGGAGCCTCCTAGCGGATAGCACAGATACGCAGTATTTT | CAWSLLADSTDTQYF
TRBJ2-1 | TRBV7-2 | few | NA | TGTGCCAGCAGCTGGAAAGAAGCGACGGTTCCCAATGAGCAGTTCTTC | CASSWKEATVPNEQFF
TRBJ2-2 | TRBV12-3/TRBV12-4 | NA | NA | TGTGCCAGCAGTTTCTGGTTAGGGTACGACACCGGGGAGCTGTTTTTT | CASSFWLGYDTGELFF
TRBJ1-4 | TRBV15 | few | NA | TGTGCCACCAGCAGGCGGGCCGCAACTAATGAAAAACTGTTTTTT | CATSRRAATNEKLFF
TRBJ2-1 | TRBV11-1 | few | TRBD2 | TGTGCCAGCAGCAGGGACAGTTCGACTAGCGGGAGCACCTACAATGAGCAGTTCTTC | CASSRDSSTSGSTYNEQFF
TRBJ1-1 | TRBV6-1 | once | NA | TGTGCCAGCAGTGAACCGGGCGGGTACACTGAAGCTTTCTTT | CASSEPGGYTEAFF
TRBJ2-3 | TRBV12-3/TRBV12-4 | few | TRBD2 | TGTGCCAGCAGTTTATCGGGACTAGCCACAGATACGCAGTATTTT | CASSLSGLATDTQYF
TRBJ2-3 | TRBV20-1 | few | NA | TGCAGTGCTAGAATCGATTGGGCAGGCCCCACAGATACGCAGTATTTT | CSARIDWAGPTDTQYF
TRBJ1-4 | TRBV20-1 | NA | NA | TGCAGTGCTAGAACAGGGTCCAGCGAAAAACTGTTTTTT | CSARTGSSEKLFF
TRBJ2-2 | TRBV18 | NA | TRBD2 | TGTGCCAGCTCACAAGGGACTAGCGCCACCGGGGAGCTGTTTTTT | CASSQGTSATGELFF
TRBJ2-1 | TRBV7-9 | NA | NA | TGTGCCAGCAGCTTAGATGCGGGGCACAATGAGCAGTTCTTC | CASSLDAGHNEQFF
TRBJ2-1 | TRBV5-1 | NA | TRBD2 | TGCGCCAGCAGCAGGGTAGCGGGAGGGCCTAACGGAGAGCAGTTCTTC | CASSRVAGGPNGEQFF
TRBJ2-5 | TRBV29-1 | NA | TRBD2 | TGCAGCGTTGAACGGGAGGCGAGAAAGACCCAGTACTTC | CSVEREARKTQYF
TRBJ1-4 | TRBV5-1 | few | NA | TGCGCCAGCAGCTACCAGGGTTTCGGAGAAAAACTGTTTTTT | CASSYQGFGEKLFF
TRBJ2-6 | TRBV2 | few | NA | TGTGCCAGCAGTGGTCCGCAGATATCCTCTGGGGCCAACGTCCTGACTTTC | CASSGPQISSGANVLTF
TRBJ2-4 | TRBV9 | few | NA | TGTGCCAGCAGCGTAGGGGGGATCGCAGGGAAAAACATTCAGTACTTC | CASSVGGIAGKNIQYF
TRBJ2-1 | TRBV21-1 | NA | NA | TGTGCCAGCAGCAAAGAATTTAGAGGCGTTGAGCAGTTCTTC | CASSKEFRGVEQFF
TRBJ1-3 | TRBV7-9 | NA | NA | TGTGCCAGCAGCTTAGGTTCCGGCTACTCTGGAAACACCATATATTTT | CASSLGSGYSGNTIYF
TRBJ2-1 | TRBV5-1 | few | TRBD2 | TGCGCCAGCAGGACTAGCGGGACCCCGGATGAGCAGTTCTTC | CASRTSGTPDEQFF
TRBJ1-1 | TRBV5-1 | NA | NA | TGCGCCAGCAGCTTGCGGGAACTGAACACTGAAGCTTTCTTT | CASSLRELNTEAFF
TRBJ1-1 | TRBV6-1 | NA | NA | TGTGCCAGCAGTGAAGGGGGACCCCGGACTGAAGCTTTCTTT | CASSEGGPRTEAFF
TRBJ2-1 | TRBV20-1 | NA | TRBD2 | TGCAGTGCGGCCCTAGCGGGAAGGGAGCAGTTCTTC | CSAALAGREQFF
TRBJ2-7 | TRBV24-1 | NA | NA | TGTGCCACCGGAGGTGCAGGGAATACCGAGCAGTACTTC | CATGGAGNTEQYF
TRBJ2-1 | TRBV20-1 | NA | TRBD2 | TGCAGTGCTCCGACTAGCGGGAGTAAGAATGAGCAGTTCTTC | CSAPTSGSKNEQFF
TRBJ2-1 | TRBV24-1 | few | NA | TGTGCCACCAGTGACCCTAGCTTAAGCTACAATGAGCAGTTCTTC | CATSDPSLSYNEQFF
TRBJ2-1 | TRBV2 | NA | NA | TGTGCCAGTTCTACAGCTACGATATACAATGAGCAGTTCTTC | CASSTATIYNEQFF
TRBJ1-5 | TRBV12-3/TRBV12-4 | few | TRBD1 | TGTGCCAGCAGTACCGGGACAGGGGGGGTTGGTCAGCCCCAGCATTTT | CASSTGTGGVGQPQHF
TRBJ2-1 | TRBV6-5 | NA | TRBD1 | TGTGCCAGCAGTTCCCCCAGACAGGGGGTGGGGGATGAGCAGTTCTTC | CASSSPRQGVGDEQFF
TRBJ2-3 | TRBV7-9 | NA | NA | TGTGCCAGCAGCTTCCCCGGGACAGGGACCACGGGGGGGACGCAGTATTTT | CASSFPGTGTTGGTQYF
TRBJ2-1 | TRBV5-1 | NA | NA | TGCGCCAGCAGCTTTCCGGGAGTCAATGAGCAGTTCTTC | CASSFPGVNEQFF
TRBJ1-2 | TRBV6-1 | few | NA | TGTGCCAGCAGCCAAATTGGGCGACAGATCTCCTTTAACTATGGCTACACCTTC | CASSQIGRQISFNYGYTF
TRBJ2-4 | TRBV10-3 | few | TRBD2 | TGTGCCATAGGACTAGCGGGAGGCCCTCTAGCCAAAAACATTCAGTACTTC | CAIGLAGGPLAKNIQYF
TRBJ2-3 | TRBV7-9 | few | TRBD2 | TGTGCCAGCAGCCTCCGAGCGGGAGAGTACACAGATACGCAGTATTTT | CASSLRAGEYTDTQYF
TRBJ2-6 | TRBV28 | NA | TRBD1 | TGTGCCAGCAGGCGTCCCGGGACAGGTTACTCTGGGGCCAACGTCCTGACTTTC | CASRRPGTGYSGANVLTF
TRBJ2-1 | TRBV10-3 | NA | TRBD2 | TGTGCCACCGGGACTAGCGGGAGGGCTAATGAGCAGTTCTTC | CATGTSGRANEQFF
TRBJ2-1 | TRBV4-1 | NA | TRBD2 | TGCGCCAGCAGCCAAGCTGGGACTAGCGGGGGTGAGCAGTTCTTC | CASSQAGTSGGEQFF
TRBJ2-7 | TRBV5-1 | NA | NA | TGCGCCAGCAGCTTGGACAACCCTTCTCAGTACGAGCAGTACTTC | CASSLDNPSQYEQYF
TRBJ1-2 | TRBV9 | NA | NA | TGTGCCAGCAGCGTCCTTCAATCCACAGGTTTTGAGGGCTACACCTTC | CASSVLQSTGFEGYTF
TRBJ2-5 | TRBV10-3 | few | TRBD2 | TGTGCCGTTACTAGCGGGAGGGCCCGGGAGACCCAGTACTTC | CAVTSGRARETQYF
TRBJ2-2 | TRBV10-1 | many | NA | TGCGCCAGCAGTGAGGGAACCGGGGAGCTGTTTTTT | CASSEGTGELFF
TRBJ2-1 | TRBV27 | NA | NA | TGTGCCAGCAGCCGTATGCCGTGGGTCGGGAACAATGAGCAGTTCTTC | CASSRMPWVGNNEQFF
TRBJ1-2 | TRBV6-5 | NA | NA | TGTGCCAGCAGTTGGAGTCAGGGAATGGGCTATGGCTACACCTTC | CASSWSQGMGYGYTF